This is a list of T cell receptor beta chains from one sample in a study of blood T cell repertoires in COVID-19. Assay used: immunoSEQ multiplex PCR; TCRdb lists only in-frame clones, some missing. The table includes fewer than 250,000 clones, approximately 86% detected once. Sequences were obtained from PBMCs or T cells enriched from blood (not recorded which). These receptor sequences come from a woman in her 40s with acute COVID-19. The CDR3 runs from the conserved cysteine through the conserved F or W. The order of the fields is D gene, V gene, clone size, J gene, CDR3 protein. The D gene is left open where the match is weak. Clone sizes are given selectively: once, few, many, or a class where the clone is expanded.

>TRBD2|TRBV11-3|.|TRBJ2-2
CASSLLAGVIGELFF
>.|TRBV27|once|TRBJ1-3
CASSWTGGRGNTIYF
>TRBD2|TRBV28|.|TRBJ2-4
CASSFRASGGLAKNIQYF
>.|TRBV28|.|TRBJ2-7
CASRPQGSHEQYF
>.|TRBV11-3|.|TRBJ1-6
CASRREGRYSYNSPLHF
>TRBD2|TRBV6-5|.|TRBJ2-3
CAAGASGWNTQYF
>TRBD2|TRBV6-1|.|TRBJ2-7
CASSEFPHVSGSRSEQYF
>.|TRBV7-3|.|TRBJ2-2
CASSPGSTTGELFF
>.|TRBV5-6|.|TRBJ1-5
CASSLGTRQPQHF
>TRBD2|TRBV12-3/TRBV12-4|.|TRBJ2-1
CASTGGALQFF
>.|TRBV6-1|.|TRBJ1-6
CASSVASPSYNSPLHF
>.|TRBV2|few|TRBJ2-7
CASSIGEQPYEQYF
>TRBD1|TRBV5-6|.|TRBJ2-7
CASSSLRQGVAYEQYF
>.|TRBV4-2|.|TRBJ1-5
CASSQDFSQGINQPQHF
>TRBD2|TRBV3-1/TRBV3-2|.|TRBJ2-3
CASSQTAGGPKDTQYF
>.|TRBV14|.|TRBJ2-1
CASSPRDSNEQFF
>.|TRBV5-1|once|TRBJ2-7
CASSTGLSYEQYF
>.|TRBV28|.|TRBJ2-7
CASKRASSYEQYF
>TRBD2|TRBV6-6|.|TRBJ2-5
CASSSGLATQETQYF
>TRBD1|TRBV18|few|TRBJ1-5
CASSLQSGGYQLWPQHF
>.|TRBV5-4|.|TRBJ2-1
CASRPGLNNEQFF
>TRBD1|TRBV28|.|TRBJ1-1
CASSADRDVTTELEAFF
>TRBD1|TRBV27|few|TRBJ2-7
CASSSQGVGSYEQYF
>TRBD2|TRBV11-2|.|TRBJ2-7
CASSLGRRTSGIRAYEQYF
>.|TRBV18|.|TRBJ1-1
CATMGVAGTEAFF
>TRBD2|TRBV7-6|.|TRBJ2-3
CASSFMSGTTFTDTQYF
>TRBD1|TRBV6-5|.|TRBJ2-7
CASSYSTGRTYEQYF
>.|TRBV15|.|TRBJ2-3
CATTRGGGVGITDTQYF
>TRBD1|TRBV4-1|.|TRBJ2-1
CASSQGTGGSYNEQFF
>TRBD2|TRBV6-6|.|TRBJ2-7
CASRAWGGHEQYF
>.|TRBV27|.|TRBJ1-5
CASRLLSGGNSNQPQHF
>TRBD1|TRBV7-9|.|TRBJ1-2
CASSISGTGGGANYGYTF
>TRBD2|TRBV9|.|TRBJ2-3
CASSGTSGRTDTQYF